The text below deals with one T cell receptor beta chain. Categorization into cohorts depended on clinical history that participants reported. The method was immunoSEQ multiplex PCR; TCRdb's version includes in-frame clones alone and lacks a portion of them. The table lists hundreds of thousands of clones, around 87% of them singletons. The data originate from a study of blood T cell repertoires in COVID-19. V shed 3 bases, J shed 0 bases, and the junction held 13 bases outside the gene matches. This CDR3 has 19 amino acids. CDR1 is LNHDA, CDR2 SQIVND, per germline (reference sequence). The chain is built from TRBV19 and TRBJ1-5, with 8 bases lining up with TRBD1. The TCR was taken from a man aged 25-45 years who had recovered from COVID-19. The material sequenced was PBMCs or T cells enriched from blood (not recorded which). The CDR3 loop reads CASSITTGTGINSNQPQHF. CDR3 nucleotide sequence: TGTGCCAGTAGTATCACGACCGGGACAGGAATCAATAGCAATCAGCCCCAGCATTTT.